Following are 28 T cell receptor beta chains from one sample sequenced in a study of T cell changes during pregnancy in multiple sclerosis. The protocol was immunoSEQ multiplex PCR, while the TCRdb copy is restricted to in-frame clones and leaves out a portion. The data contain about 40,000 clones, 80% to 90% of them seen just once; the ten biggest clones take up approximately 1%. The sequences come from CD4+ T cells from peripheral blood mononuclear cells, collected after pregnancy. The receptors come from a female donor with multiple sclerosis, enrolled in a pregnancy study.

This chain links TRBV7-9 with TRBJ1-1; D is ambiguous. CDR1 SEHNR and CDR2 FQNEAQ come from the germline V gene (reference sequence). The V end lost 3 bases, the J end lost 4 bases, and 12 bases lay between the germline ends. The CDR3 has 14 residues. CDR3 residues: CASSFTMGSTEAFF. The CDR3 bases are TGTGCCAGCAGCTTTACCATGGGGAGCACTGAAGCTTTCTTT.

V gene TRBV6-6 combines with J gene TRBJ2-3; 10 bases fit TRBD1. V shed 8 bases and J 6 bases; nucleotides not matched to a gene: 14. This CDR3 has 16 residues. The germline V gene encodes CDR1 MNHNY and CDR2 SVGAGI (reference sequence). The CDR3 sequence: CASLGIGTGELDTQYF. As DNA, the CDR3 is TGTGCCAGCCTGGGGATAGGGACAGGGGAGTTGGATACGCAGTATTTT.

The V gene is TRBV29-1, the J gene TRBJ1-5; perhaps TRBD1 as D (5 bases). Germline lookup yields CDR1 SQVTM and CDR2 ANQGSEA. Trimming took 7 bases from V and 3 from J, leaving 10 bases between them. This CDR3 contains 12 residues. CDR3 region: CSGGDSNQPQHF. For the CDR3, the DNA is TGCAGCGGGGGGGATTCCAATCAGCCCCAGCATTTT.

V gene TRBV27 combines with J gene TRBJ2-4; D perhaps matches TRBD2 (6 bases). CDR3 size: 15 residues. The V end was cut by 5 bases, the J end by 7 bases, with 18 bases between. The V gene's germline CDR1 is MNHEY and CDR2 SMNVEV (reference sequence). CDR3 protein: CASSDLRAGGNIQYF. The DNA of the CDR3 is TGTGCCAGCAGTGACCTAAGAGCGGGTGGTAACATTCAGTACTTC.

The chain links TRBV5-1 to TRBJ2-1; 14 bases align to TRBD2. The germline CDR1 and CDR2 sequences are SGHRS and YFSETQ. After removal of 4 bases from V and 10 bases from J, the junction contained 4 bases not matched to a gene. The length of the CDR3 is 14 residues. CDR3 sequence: CASSPGLAGDEQFF. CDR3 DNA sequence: TGCGCCAGCAGCCCGGGACTAGCGGGAGACGAGCAGTTCTTC.

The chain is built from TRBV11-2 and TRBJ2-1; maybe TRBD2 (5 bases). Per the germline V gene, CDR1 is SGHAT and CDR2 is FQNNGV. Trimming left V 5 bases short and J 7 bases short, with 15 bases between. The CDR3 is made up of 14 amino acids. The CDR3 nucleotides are TGTGCCAGCAGCCTAGGACTGATGTCAAATGAGCAGTTCTTC. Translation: CASSLGLMSNEQFF. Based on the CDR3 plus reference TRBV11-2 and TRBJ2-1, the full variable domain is EAGVAQSPRYKIIEKRQSVAFWCNPISGHATLYWYQQILGQGPKLLIQFQNNGVVDDSQLPKDRFSAERLKGVDSTLKIQPAKLEDSAVYLCASSLGLMSNEQFFGPGTRLTVL.

CDR3: CAISAGDLNYGYTF. CDR3 coding DNA: TGTGCCATCAGTGCGGGAGACCTTAACTATGGCTACACCTTC. J is TRBJ1-2 and V is TRBV10-3, with unresolved D. The CDR3 extends over 14 amino acids. The germline V gene encodes CDR1 ENHRY and CDR2 SYGVKD. V lost 4 bases to trimming and J lost 1 base, with 10 bases between them.

The CDR3 DNA is TGTGCCAGCACCAAGGACTCCTCCTACGAGCAGTACTTC. It codes for CASTKDSSYEQYF. The chain links TRBV6-5 to TRBJ2-7, with a weak D call TRBD2 (5 bases). V was pared by 7 bases and J by 0 bases, with 10 bases between. In germline, CDR1 is MNHEY, CDR2 SVGAGI. The CDR3 is 13 residues long.

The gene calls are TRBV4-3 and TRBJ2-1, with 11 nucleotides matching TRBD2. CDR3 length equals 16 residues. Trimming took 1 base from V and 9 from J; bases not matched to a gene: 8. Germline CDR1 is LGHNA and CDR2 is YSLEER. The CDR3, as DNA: TGCGCCAGCAGCCAAGGTAGCGGGAGGGCCTTAGGTGAGCAGTTCTTC. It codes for CASSQGSGRALGEQFF.

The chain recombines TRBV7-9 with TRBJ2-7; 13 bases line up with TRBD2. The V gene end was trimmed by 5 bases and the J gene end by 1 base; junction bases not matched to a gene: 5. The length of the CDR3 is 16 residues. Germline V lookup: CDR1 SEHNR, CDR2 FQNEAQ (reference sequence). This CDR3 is CASSDRLAGGSYEQYF. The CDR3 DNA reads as TGTGCCAGCAGCGACCGACTAGCGGGAGGATCCTACGAGCAGTACTTC.

CDR3 sequence: CASRDGQGVRETQYF. In DNA form, the CDR3 reads TGTGCCAGTAGGGATGGACAGGGGGTGAGAGAGACCCAGTACTTC. This chain uses TRBV19 with TRBJ2-5; 10 nucleotides match TRBD1. In germline, CDR1 is LNHDA, CDR2 SQIVND (reference sequence). The junction had 8 bases not matched to a gene; V was cut back by 6 bases and J by 4 bases. The CDR3 is 15 residues long.

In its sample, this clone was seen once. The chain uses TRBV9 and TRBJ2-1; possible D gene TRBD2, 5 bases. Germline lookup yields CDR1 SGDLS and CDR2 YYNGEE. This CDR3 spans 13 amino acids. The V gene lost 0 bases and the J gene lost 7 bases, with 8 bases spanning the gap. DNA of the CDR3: TGTGCCAGCAGCGTAGGGGTAGCGAATGAGCAGTTCTTC. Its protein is CASSVGVANEQFF.

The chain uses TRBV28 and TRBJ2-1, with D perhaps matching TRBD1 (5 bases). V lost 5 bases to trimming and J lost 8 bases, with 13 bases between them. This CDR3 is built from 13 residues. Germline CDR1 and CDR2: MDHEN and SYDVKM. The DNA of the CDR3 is TGTGCCAGCAGTCCAGGACACGAGTATGAGCAGTTCTTC. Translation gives CASSPGHEYEQFF.

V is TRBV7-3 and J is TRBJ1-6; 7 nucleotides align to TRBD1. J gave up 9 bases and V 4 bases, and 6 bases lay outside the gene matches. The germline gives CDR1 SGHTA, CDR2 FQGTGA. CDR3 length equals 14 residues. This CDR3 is CASSYRGRGSPLHF. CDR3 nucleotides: TGTGCCAGCAGCTACAGGGGAAGGGGTTCACCCCTCCACTTT.

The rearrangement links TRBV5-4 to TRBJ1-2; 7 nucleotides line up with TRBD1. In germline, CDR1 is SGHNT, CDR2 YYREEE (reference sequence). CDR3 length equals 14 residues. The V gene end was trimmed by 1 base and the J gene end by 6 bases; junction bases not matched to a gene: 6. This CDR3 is CASSLPTGVNGYTF. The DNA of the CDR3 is TGTGCCAGCAGCTTGCCCACAGGGGTAAATGGCTACACCTTC.

As DNA, the CDR3 is TGTGCCAGCAGTCCGTCGACGGCCGAGGGCACAGATACGCAGTATTTT. It encodes CASSPSTAEGTDTQYF. This chain uses TRBV25-1 with TRBJ2-3; no clear D. Germline CDR1 reads MGHDK; CDR2 reads SYGVNS. The CDR3 has 16 amino acids. Deletions cut 5 bases from V and 1 base from J, with 16 bases between.

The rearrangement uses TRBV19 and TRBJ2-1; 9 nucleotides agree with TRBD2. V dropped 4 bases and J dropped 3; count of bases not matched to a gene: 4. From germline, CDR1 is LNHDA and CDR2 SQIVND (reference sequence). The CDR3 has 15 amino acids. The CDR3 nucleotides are TGTGCCAGTAGTACCCAAGCGGGAGGCTACAATGAGCAGTTCTTC. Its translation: CASSTQAGGYNEQFF.

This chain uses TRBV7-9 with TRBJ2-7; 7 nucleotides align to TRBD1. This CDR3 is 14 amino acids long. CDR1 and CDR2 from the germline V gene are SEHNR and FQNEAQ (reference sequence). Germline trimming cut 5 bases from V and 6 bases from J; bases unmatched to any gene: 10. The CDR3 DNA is TGTGCCAGCAGCCCGTCAGGGGGTTGGGGCGAGCAGTACTTC. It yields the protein CASSPSGGWGEQYF.

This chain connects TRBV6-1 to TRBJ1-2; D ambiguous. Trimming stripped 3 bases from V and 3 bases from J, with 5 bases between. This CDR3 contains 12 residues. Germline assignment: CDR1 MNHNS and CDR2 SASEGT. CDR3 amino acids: CASSEADYGYTF. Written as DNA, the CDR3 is TGTGCCAGCAGTGAGGCAGACTATGGCTACACCTTC.

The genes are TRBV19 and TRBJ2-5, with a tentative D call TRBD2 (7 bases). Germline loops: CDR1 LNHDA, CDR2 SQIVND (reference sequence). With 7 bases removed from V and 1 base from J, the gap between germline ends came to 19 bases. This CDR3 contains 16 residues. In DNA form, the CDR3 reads TGTGCCAGTACCTCCAATCGGGGGGCTAGCCAAGAGACCCAGTACTTC. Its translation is CASTSNRGASQETQYF.

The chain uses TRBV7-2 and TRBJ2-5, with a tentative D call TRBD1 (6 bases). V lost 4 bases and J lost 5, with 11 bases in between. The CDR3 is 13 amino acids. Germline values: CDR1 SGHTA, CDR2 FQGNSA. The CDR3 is CASSSQGSETQYF. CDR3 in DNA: TGTGCCAGCAGCTCACAGGGTTCGGAGACCCAGTACTTC.

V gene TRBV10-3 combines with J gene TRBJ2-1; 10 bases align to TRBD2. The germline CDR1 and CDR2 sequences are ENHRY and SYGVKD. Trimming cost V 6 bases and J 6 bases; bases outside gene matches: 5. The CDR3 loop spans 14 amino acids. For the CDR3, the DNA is TGTGCCATCAGGACCGGGACTAGCGTCAATGAGCAGTTCTTC. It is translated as CAIRTGTSVNEQFF.

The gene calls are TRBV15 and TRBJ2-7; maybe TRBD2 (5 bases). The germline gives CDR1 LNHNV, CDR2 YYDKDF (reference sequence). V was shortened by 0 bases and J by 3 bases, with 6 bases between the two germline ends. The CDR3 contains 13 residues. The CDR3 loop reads CATSRDRGYEQYF. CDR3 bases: TGTGCCACCAGCAGAGATCGGGGCTACGAGCAGTACTTC.

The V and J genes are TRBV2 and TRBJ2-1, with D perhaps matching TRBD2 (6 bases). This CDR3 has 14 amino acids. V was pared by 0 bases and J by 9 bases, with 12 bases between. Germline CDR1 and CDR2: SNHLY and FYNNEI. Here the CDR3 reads CASSEAVEGGEQFF. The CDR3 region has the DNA TGTGCCAGCAGTGAAGCAGTGGAGGGAGGTGAGCAGTTCTTC.

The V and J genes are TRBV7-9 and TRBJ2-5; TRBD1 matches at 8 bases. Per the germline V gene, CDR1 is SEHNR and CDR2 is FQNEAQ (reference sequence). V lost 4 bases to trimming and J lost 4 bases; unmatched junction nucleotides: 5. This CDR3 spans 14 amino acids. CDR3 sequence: CASSSTQGAETQYF. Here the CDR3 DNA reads TGTGCCAGCAGCTCAACGCAGGGGGCAGAGACCCAGTACTTC.

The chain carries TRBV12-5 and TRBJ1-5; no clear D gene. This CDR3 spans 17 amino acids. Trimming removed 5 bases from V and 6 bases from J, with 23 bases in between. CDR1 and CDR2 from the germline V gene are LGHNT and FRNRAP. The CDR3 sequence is CASGPRGSGILSQPQHF. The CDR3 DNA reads TGTGCTAGTGGTCCACGGGGTAGCGGCATTCTCAGTCAGCCCCAGCATTTT.

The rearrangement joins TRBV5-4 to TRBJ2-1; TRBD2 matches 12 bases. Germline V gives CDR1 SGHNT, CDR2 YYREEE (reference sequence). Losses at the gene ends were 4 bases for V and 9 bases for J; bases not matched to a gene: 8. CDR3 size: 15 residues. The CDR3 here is CASSQGTSGRGEQFF. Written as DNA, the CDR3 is TGTGCCAGCAGCCAAGGGACTAGCGGGCGGGGTGAGCAGTTCTTC.

For the CDR3, the DNA is TGTGCCAGCAACTTGCACCGGTCCTACGAGCAGTACTTC. Translated: CASNLHRSYEQYF. The chain uses TRBV6-1 and TRBJ2-7, with unresolved D. This CDR3 comprises 13 residues. V was trimmed by 7 bases and J by 1 base, leaving 11 bases between them. Germline loops: CDR1 MNHNS, CDR2 SASEGT.